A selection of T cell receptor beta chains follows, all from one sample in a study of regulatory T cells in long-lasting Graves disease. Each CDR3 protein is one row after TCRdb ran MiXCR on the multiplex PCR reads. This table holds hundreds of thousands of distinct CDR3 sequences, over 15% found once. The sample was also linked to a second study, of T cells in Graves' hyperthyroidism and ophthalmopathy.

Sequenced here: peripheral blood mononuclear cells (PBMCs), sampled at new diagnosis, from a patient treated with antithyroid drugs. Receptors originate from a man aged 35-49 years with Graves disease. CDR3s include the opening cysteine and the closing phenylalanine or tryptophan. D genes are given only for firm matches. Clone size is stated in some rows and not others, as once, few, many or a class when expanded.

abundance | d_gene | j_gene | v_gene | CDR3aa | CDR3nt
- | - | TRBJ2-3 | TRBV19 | CASSMWGGLKDTQYF | TGTGCCAGTAGTATGTGGGGGGGCCTTAAAGATACGCAGTATTTT
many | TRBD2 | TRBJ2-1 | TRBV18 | CASSPPAGGRYNEQFF | TGTGCCAGCTCACCACCGGCGGGGGGGCGGTACAATGAGCAGTTCTTC
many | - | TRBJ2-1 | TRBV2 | CASSYRKSRPSYNEQFF | TGTGCCAGCAGTTATCGAAAGAGTCGCCCGTCCTACAATGAGCAGTTCTTC
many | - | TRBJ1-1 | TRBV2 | CASSERVSEAFF | TGTGCCAGCAGTGAAAGGGTCAGCGAAGCTTTCTTT
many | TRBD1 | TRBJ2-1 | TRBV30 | CAWSAGTDYNEQFF | TGTGCCTGGAGTGCCGGGACAGATTACAATGAGCAGTTCTTC
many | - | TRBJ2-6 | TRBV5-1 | CASSPTSSGANVLTF | TGTGCCAGCAGCCCCACTTCCTCGGGGGCCAACGTCCTGACTTTC
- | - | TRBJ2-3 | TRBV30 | CAWSAPGPTQYF | TGTGCCTGGAGCGCTCCGGGACCCACGCAGTATTTT
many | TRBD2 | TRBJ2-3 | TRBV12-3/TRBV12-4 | CASSLVIAGGIDTQYF | TGTGCCAGCAGTTTAGTTATAGCGGGGGGGATAGATACGCAGTATTTT
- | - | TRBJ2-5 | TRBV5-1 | CASSLAAEYQETQYF | TGCGCCAGCAGCTTGGCCGCGGAGTACCAAGAGACCCAGTACTTC
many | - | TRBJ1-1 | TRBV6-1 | CASSTPGVNTEAFF | TGTGCCAGCAGTACCCCGGGGGTGAACACTGAAGCTTTCTTT
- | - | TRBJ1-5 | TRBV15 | CATRGSNTLSNQPQHF | TGTGCCACCAGGGGGTCCAACACTCTTAGCAATCAGCCCCAGCATTTT
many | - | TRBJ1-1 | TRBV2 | CASSEGQGPGDTEAFF | TGTGCCAGCAGTGAAGGCCAGGGTCCCGGGGACACTGAAGCTTTCTTT
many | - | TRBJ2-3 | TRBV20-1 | CSARDPGTFLTDTQYF | TGCAGTGCTAGAGATCCCGGGACTTTCCTCACAGATACGCAGTATTTT
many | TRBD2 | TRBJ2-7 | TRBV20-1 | CSASSPLATYEQYF | TGCAGTGCTAGTTCTCCACTAGCGACCTACGAGCAGTACTTC
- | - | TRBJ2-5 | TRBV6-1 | CASSEARFETQYF | TGTGCCAGCAGTGAAGCACGATTTGAGACCCAGTACTTC
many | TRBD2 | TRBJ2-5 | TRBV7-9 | CASSPGLAGDQETQYF | TGTGCCAGCAGCCCGGGACTAGCGGGGGACCAAGAGACCCAGTACTTC